Following are 12 T cell receptor beta chains from one sample sequenced in a study of blood T cell repertoires in COVID-19. Sequencing used immunoSEQ multiplex PCR; TCRdb keeps in-frame clones, though not all of them. The sample includes approximately 270,000 clones, around 85% of them seen just once. The sequenced material came from peripheral blood. Source of these receptors: a human donor with COVID-19, enrolled during active disease. The donor label of this sample is uncertain.

This chain links TRBV7-2 with TRBJ1-4, with TRBD1 as a possible D gene (5 bases). The germline gives CDR1 SGHTA, CDR2 FQGNSA. The V end was cut by 1 base, the J end by 7 bases, with 10 bases between. The CDR3 runs to 14 residues. This chain's CDR3 is CASSLGQGLEKLFF. The CDR3 DNA follows: TGTGCCAGCAGCTTAGGGCAGGGCCTTGAAAAACTGTTTTTT.

This clone occurred once. The chain joins TRBV28 to TRBJ1-5, with D maybe TRBD1 (5 bases). The CDR3 extends over 16 amino acids. Trimming removed 6 bases at V and 0 bases at J, with 15 bases between. From germline, CDR1 is MDHEN and CDR2 SYDVKM. This chain's CDR3 is CASSNDRGNSNQPQHF. The CDR3 bases are TGTGCCAGCAGCAACGACCGGGGGAATAGCAATCAGCCCCAGCATTTT.

The V gene is TRBV5-1, the J gene TRBJ2-1; 11 bases are shared with TRBD2. J was trimmed by 3 bases and V by 4 bases; bases with no gene match: 18. In germline, CDR1 is SGHRS, CDR2 YFSETQ. The CDR3 spans 20 residues. CDR3 amino acids: CASSKRVAGGPSGRYNEQFF. DNA for the CDR3: TGCGCCAGCAGCAAGAGAGTAGCGGGAGGGCCCTCTGGTCGCTACAATGAGCAGTTCTTC.

The genes are TRBV7-2 and TRBJ2-7, with D possibly matching TRBD1 (6 bases). Deletions cut 5 bases from V and 4 bases from J, with 27 bases between. CDR3 length: 18 residues. Germline CDR1 reads SGHTA; CDR2 reads FQGNSA. The CDR3 sequence: CASSPRIGSRGQGYEQYF. CDR3 bases: TGTGCCAGCAGCCCGAGAATTGGTAGTAGGGGCCAGGGGTACGAGCAGTACTTC. The whole variable domain, filled in from reference TRBV7-2 and TRBJ2-7, reads GAGVSQSPSNKVTEKGKDVELRCDPISGHTALYWYRQSLGQGLEFLIYFQGNSAPDKSGLPSDRFSAERTGGSVSTLTIQRTQQEDSAVYLCASSPRIGSRGQGYEQYFGPGTRLTVT.

The V and J genes are TRBV4-1 and TRBJ2-7; TRBD2 matches 7 bases. With 4 bases clipped from V and 2 bases from J, the junction kept 11 bases outside the gene matches. The V gene's germline CDR1 is MGHRA and CDR2 YSYEKL. The CDR3 has 16 amino acids. CDR3 sequence: CASSPLAPGTTYEQYF. The CDR3 DNA reads TGCGCCAGCAGCCCTCTAGCCCCCGGGACTACCTACGAGCAGTACTTC.

The V gene is TRBV28, the J gene TRBJ2-2; 12 bases are a match to TRBD1. The V gene end was trimmed by 4 bases and the J gene end by 8 bases; junction bases not matched to a gene: 8. CDR3 length: 16 amino acids. CDR1 is MDHEN and CDR2 is SYDVKM in the germline V gene. CDR3 sequence reads: CASSSPGQGARGELFF. DNA of the CDR3: TGTGCCAGCAGTTCTCCGGGACAGGGGGCGCGTGGGGAGCTGTTTTTT.

V gene TRBV5-1 combines with J gene TRBJ1-2; 7 bases agree with TRBD1. V lost 4 bases, J lost 4 bases, and 10 bases stayed unmatched. CDR3 length equals 15 residues. The germline V gene encodes CDR1 SGHRS and CDR2 YFSETQ. In DNA form, the CDR3 reads TGCGCCAGCAGCGATCGACAGGGCTCGAGCTATGGCTACACCTTC. It yields the protein CASSDRQGSSYGYTF.

The chain couples TRBV5-1 to TRBJ1-3; TRBD1 agrees at 7 bases. Germline V gene sequence: CDR1 SGHRS, CDR2 YFSETQ. V shed 4 bases, J shed 2 bases, and the junction held 9 bases outside the gene matches. The CDR3 runs to 16 residues. In DNA form, the CDR3 reads TGCGCCAGCAGCCCTTTTACCCAGGGGGCTGGAAACACCATATATTTT. It is translated as CASSPFTQGAGNTIYF.

This chain uses TRBV14 with TRBJ2-3; TRBD2 is a possible D gene (6 bases). Between the trimmed V and J ends, which lost 5 bases and 5 bases, there was a span of 17 bases. Germline V gives CDR1 SGHDN, CDR2 FVKESK. The CDR3 sequence is 15 residues long. The CDR3 DNA is TGTGCCAGCAGCTACGCAGGGAGGAGGGGAGATACGCAGTATTTT. This sequence encodes CASSYAGRRGDTQYF. The full variable domain, its missing parts supplied by reference TRBV14 and TRBJ2-3, is EAGVTQFPSHSVIEKGQTVTLRCDPISGHDNLYWYRRVMGKEIKFLLHFVKESKQDESGMPNNRFLAERTGGTYSTLKVQPAELEDSGVYFCASSYAGRRGDTQYFGPGTRLTVL.

The chain recombines TRBV7-6 with TRBJ2-2; TRBD1 aligns across 7 bases. The CDR3 is 16 amino acids. Germline values: CDR1 SGHVS, CDR2 FNYEAQ. V lost 2 bases, J lost 5 bases, and 8 bases stayed unmatched. This CDR3 reads CASSLSLTGVTGELFF. The CDR3 DNA follows: TGTGCCAGCAGCTTAAGCCTCACAGGGGTAACCGGGGAGCTGTTTTTT.

The chain uses TRBV6-5 and TRBJ2-7; D perhaps matches TRBD2 (5 bases). Germline V gene lookup returns CDR1 MNHEY and CDR2 SVGAGI. The CDR3 has 12 residues. CDR3 DNA sequence: TGTGCGGGCGGGCTCCCCTCCTACGAGCAGTACTTC. Its protein is CAGGLPSYEQYF.

This clone was detected only a few times. V and J are TRBV28 and TRBJ2-3; 7 nucleotides line up with TRBD1. Germline V gives CDR1 MDHEN, CDR2 SYDVKM. V lost 5 bases to trimming and J lost 0 bases; unmatched junction nucleotides: 2. The CDR3 is 14 residues long. In DNA, the CDR3 is TGTGCCAGCAGTCCGGACAGGAGCACAGATACGCAGTATTTT. This sequence encodes CASSPDRSTDTQYF.